The clone carrying this T cell receptor (beta chain) appeared a few times. The data stem from a study of cytomegalovirus exposure and HLA in healthy donors. The PCR contained 60 Vbeta and 13 Jbeta primers. Clones were sequenced by immunoSEQ multiplex PCR, and TCRdb holds only the in-frame ones, with some missing. The sample carries more than 95,000 clones, 60% to 80% recorded once. The sequence came from a man in his forties or fifties in good health and CMV-seropositive. What was sequenced was PBMCs.

Here the CDR3 DNA reads TGTGCCAGCAGCTTGACGGTTCAGGATTCACCCCTCCACTTT. Encoded protein: CASSLTVQDSPLHF. This chain links TRBV5-6 with TRBJ1-6; no reliable D call. CDR1 and CDR2 (germline): SGHDT, YYEEEE. V was clipped by 1 base and J by 8 bases, with 10 bases between them. CDR3 size: 14 residues.